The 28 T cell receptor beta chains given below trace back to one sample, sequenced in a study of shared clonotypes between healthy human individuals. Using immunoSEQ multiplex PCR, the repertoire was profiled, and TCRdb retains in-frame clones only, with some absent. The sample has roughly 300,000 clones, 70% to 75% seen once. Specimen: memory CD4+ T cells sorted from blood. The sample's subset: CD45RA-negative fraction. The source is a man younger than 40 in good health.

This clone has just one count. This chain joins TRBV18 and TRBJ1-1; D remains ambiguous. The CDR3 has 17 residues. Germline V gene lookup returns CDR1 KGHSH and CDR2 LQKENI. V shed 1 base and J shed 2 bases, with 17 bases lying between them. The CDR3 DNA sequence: TGTGCCAGCTCACCACTATCCTCCCTGCGGGCCAACACTGAAGCTTTCTTT. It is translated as CASSPLSSLRANTEAFF.

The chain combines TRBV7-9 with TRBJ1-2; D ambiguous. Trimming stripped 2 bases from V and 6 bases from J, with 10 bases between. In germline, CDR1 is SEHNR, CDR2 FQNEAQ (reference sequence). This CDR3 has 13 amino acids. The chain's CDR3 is CASSLQAFDGYTF. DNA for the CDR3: TGTGCCAGCAGCTTACAGGCCTTCGATGGCTACACCTTC.

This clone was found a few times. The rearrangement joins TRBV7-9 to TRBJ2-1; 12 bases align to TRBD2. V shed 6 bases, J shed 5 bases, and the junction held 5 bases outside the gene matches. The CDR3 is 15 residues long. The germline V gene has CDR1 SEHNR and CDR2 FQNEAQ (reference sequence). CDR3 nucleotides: TGTGCCAGCAGACAAGGACTAGCGGGGAACAATGAGCAGTTCTTC. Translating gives CASRQGLAGNNEQFF.

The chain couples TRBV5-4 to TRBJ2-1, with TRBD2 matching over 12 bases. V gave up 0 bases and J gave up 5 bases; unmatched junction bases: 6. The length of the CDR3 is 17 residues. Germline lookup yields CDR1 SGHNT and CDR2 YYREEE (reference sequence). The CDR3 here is CASSLATSGRGNNEQFF. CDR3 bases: TGTGCCAGCAGCTTGGCGACTAGCGGGAGAGGAAACAATGAGCAGTTCTTC.

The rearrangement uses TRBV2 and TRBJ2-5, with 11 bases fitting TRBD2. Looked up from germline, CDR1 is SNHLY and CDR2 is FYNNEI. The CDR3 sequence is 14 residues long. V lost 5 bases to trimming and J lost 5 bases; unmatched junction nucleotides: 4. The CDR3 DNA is TGTGCCAGCAGTCGGCTAGCGGGAGGCGAGACCCAGTACTTC. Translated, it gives CASSRLAGGETQYF.

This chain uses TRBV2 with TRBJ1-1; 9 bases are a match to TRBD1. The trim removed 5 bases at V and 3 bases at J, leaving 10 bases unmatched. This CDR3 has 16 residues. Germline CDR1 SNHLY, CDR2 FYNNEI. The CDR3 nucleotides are TGTGCCAGCAGTCCGGACAGGGGAACGAGGTACACTGAAGCTTTCTTT. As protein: CASSPDRGTRYTEAFF. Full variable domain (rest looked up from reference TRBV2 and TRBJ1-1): EPEVTQTPSHQVTQMGQEVILRCVPISNHLYFYWYRQILGQKVEFLVSFYNNEISEKSEIFDDQFSVERPDGSNFTLKIRSTKLEDSAMYFCASSPDRGTRYTEAFFGQGTRLTVV.

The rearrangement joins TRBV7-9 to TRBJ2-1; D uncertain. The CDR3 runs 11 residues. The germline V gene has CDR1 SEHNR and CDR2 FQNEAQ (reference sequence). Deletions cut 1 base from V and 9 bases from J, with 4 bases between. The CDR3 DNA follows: TGTGCCAGCAGCTTAGTCAGTGAGCAGTTCTTC. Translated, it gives CASSLVSEQFF.

The CDR3 is CASSQEWTGLMTGELFF. The CDR3 DNA follows: TGCGCCAGCAGCCAAGAATGGACGGGACTGATGACCGGGGAGCTGTTTTTT. The rearrangement joins TRBV4-3 to TRBJ2-2; D perhaps matches TRBD2 (6 bases). V dropped 0 bases and J dropped 5 bases, with 16 bases sitting between them. The CDR3 is 17 amino acids. Per germline, CDR1 LGHNA and CDR2 YSLEER.

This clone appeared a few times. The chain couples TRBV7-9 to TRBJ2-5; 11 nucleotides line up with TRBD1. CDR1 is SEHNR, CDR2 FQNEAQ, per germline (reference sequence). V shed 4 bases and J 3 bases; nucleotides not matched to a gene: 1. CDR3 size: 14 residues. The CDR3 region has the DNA TGTGCCAGCAGCTCGGGACAGGGGGAAGAGACCCAGTACTTC. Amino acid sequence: CASSSGQGEETQYF.

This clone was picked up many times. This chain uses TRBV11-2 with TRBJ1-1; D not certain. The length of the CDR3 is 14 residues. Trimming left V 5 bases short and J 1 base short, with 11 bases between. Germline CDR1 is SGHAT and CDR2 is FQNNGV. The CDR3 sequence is CASSVIVGNTEAFF. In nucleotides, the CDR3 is TGTGCCAGCAGCGTTATAGTAGGGAACACTGAAGCTTTCTTT.

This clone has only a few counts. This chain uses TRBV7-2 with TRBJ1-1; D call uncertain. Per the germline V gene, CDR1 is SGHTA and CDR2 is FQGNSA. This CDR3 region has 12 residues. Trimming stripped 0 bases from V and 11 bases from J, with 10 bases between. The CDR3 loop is CASSLAGFQAFF. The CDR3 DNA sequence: TGTGCCAGCAGCTTAGCGGGGTTTCAGGCTTTCTTT.

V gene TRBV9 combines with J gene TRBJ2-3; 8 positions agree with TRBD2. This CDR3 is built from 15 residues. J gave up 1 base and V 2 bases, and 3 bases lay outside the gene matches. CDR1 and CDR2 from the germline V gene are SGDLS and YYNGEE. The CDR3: CASSVSGRGTDTQYF. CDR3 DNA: TGTGCCAGCAGCGTGAGCGGGAGAGGCACAGATACGCAGTATTTT. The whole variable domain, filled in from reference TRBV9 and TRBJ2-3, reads DSGVTQTPKHLITATGQRVTLRCSPRSGDLSVYWYQQSLDQGLQFLIQYYNGEERAKGNILERFSAQQFPDLHSELNLSSLELGDSALYFCASSVSGRGTDTQYFGPGTRLTVL.

CDR3: CASSTQDSSNEKLFF. The DNA for the CDR3 is TGTGCCAGCAGCACCCAAGACAGCTCTAATGAAAAACTGTTTTTT. V and J are TRBV9 and TRBJ1-4, with D perhaps matching TRBD1 (5 bases). The germline CDR1 and CDR2 sequences are SGDLS and YYNGEE. The CDR3 sequence is 15 residues long. The V gene lost 4 bases and the J gene lost 3 bases, with 13 bases spanning the gap.

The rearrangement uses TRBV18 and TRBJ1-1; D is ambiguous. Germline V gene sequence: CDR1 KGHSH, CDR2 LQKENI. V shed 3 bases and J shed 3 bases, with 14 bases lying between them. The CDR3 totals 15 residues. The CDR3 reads CASSPTQGKDTEAFF. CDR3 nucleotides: TGTGCCAGCTCACCGACACAAGGCAAGGACACTGAAGCTTTCTTT. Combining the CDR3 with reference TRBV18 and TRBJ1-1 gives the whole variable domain NAGVMQNPRHLVRRRGQEARLRCSPMKGHSHVYWYRQLPEEGLKFMVYLQKENIIDESGMPKERFSAEFPKEGPSILRIQQVVRGDSAAYFCASSPTQGKDTEAFFGQGTRLTVV.

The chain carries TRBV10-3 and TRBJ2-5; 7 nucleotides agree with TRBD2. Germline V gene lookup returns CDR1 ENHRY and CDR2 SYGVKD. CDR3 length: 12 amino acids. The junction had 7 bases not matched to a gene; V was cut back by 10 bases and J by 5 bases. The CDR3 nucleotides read TGTGCCACAAGCGGGACCAGGGAGACCCAGTACTTC. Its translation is CATSGTRETQYF.

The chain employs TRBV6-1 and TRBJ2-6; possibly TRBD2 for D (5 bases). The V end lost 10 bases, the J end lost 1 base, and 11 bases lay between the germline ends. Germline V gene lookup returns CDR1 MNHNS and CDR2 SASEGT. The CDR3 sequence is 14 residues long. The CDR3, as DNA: TGTGCCATTGGACGGACTTCTGGGGCCAACGTCCTGACTTTC. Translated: CAIGRTSGANVLTF.

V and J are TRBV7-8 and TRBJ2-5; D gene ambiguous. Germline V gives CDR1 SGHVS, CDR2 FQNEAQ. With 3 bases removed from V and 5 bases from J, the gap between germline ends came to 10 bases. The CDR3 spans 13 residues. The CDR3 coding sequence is TGTGCCAGCAGCTTCGGCGTGGCGGAGACCCAGTACTTC. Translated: CASSFGVAETQYF.

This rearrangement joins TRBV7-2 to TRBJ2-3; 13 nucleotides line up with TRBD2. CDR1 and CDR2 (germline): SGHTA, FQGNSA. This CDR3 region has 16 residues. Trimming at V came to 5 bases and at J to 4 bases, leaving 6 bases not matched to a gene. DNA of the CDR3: TGTGCCAGCAGCCTACTAGCGGGAGGGCCAGCAGATACGCAGTATTTT. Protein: CASSLLAGGPADTQYF.

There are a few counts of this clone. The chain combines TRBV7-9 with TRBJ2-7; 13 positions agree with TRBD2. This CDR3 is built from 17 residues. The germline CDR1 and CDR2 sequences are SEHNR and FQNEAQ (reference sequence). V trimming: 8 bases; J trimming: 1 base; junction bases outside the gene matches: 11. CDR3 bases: TGTGCCAGCTACGGGACTAGCGGGAATCACCAGTCCTACGAGCAGTACTTC. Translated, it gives CASYGTSGNHQSYEQYF. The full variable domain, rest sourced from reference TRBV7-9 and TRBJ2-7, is DTGVSQNPRHKITKRGQNVTFRCDPISEHNRLYWYRQTLGQGPEFLTYFQNEAQLEKSRLLSDRFSAERPKGSFSTLEIQRTEQGDSAMYLCASYGTSGNHQSYEQYFGPGTRLTVT.

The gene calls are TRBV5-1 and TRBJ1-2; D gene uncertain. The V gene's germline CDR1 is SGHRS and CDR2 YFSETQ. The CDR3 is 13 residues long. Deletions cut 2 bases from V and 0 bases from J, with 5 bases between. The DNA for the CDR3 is TGCGCCAGCAGCTTTGGGACTAACTATGGCTACACCTTC. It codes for CASSFGTNYGYTF.

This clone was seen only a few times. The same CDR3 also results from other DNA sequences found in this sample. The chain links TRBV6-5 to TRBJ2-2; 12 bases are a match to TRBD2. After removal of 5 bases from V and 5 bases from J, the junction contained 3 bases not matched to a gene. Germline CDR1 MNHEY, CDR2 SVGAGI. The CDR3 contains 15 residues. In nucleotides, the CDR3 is TGTGCCAGCAGTCCAGGACTAGCGGGAACCGGGGAGCTGTTTTTT. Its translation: CASSPGLAGTGELFF.

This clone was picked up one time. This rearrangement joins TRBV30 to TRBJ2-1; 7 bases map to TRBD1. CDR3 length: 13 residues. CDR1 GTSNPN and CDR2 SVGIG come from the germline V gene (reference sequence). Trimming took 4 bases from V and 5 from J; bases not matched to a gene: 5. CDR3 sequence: CAWTGDRNNEQFF. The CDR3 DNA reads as TGTGCCTGGACAGGGGACAGAAACAATGAGCAGTTCTTC.

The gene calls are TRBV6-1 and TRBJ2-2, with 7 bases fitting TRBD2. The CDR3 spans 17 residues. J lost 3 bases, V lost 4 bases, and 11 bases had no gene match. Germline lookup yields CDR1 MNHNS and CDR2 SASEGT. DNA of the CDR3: TGTGCCAGCAGTGTTGGTCTAGCGGAGCTTTACACCGGGGAGCTGTTTTTT. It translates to CASSVGLAELYTGELFF.

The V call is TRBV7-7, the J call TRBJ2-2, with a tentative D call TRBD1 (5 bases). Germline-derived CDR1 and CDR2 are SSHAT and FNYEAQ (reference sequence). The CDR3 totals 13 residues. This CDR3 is CASQPVGPGELFF. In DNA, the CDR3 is TGTGCTAGCCAACCGGTGGGGCCCGGGGAGCTGTTTTTT.

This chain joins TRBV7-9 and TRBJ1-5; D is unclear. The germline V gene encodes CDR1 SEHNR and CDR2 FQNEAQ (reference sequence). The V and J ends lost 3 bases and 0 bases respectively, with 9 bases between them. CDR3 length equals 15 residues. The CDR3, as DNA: TGTGCCAGCAGCTTTGGAGCCCCTAGCAATCAGCCCCAGCATTTT. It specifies CASSFGAPSNQPQHF.

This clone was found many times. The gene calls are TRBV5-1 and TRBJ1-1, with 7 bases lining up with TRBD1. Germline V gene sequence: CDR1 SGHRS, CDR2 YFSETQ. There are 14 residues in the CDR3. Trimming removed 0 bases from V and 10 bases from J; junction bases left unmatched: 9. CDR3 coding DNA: TGCGCCAGCAGCTTGGAGAGAATACCAGGGGGAGCTTTCTTT. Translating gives CASSLERIPGGAFF.

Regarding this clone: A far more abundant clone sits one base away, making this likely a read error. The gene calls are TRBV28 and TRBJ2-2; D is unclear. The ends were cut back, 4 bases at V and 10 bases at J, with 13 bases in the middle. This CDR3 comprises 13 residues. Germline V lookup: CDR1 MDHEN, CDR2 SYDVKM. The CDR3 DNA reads TGTGCCAGCAGTTCATTGAAGTCCGAGGAGCTGTTTTTT. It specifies CASSSLKSEELFF.

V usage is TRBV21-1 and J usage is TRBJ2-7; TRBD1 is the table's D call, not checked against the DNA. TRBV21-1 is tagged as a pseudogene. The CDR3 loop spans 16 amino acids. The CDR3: CASSKLTRTGYHEQYF. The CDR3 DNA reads TGTGCCAGCAGCAAATTGACTAGGACAGGGTACCACGAGCAGTACTTC.